These T cell receptor beta chains were read from a single sample in a study of PD-L1 blockade in urothelial cancer. Assay used: immunoSEQ multiplex PCR; TCRdb lists only in-frame clones, some missing. The table includes 29,000 or so clones, approximately 81% detected once. Sequenced here: PBMCs, sampled around atezolizumab (anti-PD-L1) treatment. The receptors come from a man aged 65 to 85 with urothelial cancer. Each CDR3 is given without its conserved first and last residue.

v_call | cdr3_aa
TRBV4-1 | ASSLQYASTDTQY
TRBV30 | ACRGYNEQF
TRBV19 | ASSTGGRSYNEQF
TRBV29-1 | SVAAGTNYGYT
TRBV10-3 | AISDPVDTQY
TRBV2 | ASSEVGAGYRGGTYNEQF
TRBV5-6 | ASSSGQLTGELF
TRBV7-9 | ASSFGHVNTEAF
TRBV10-3 | AISYSATNEKLF
TRBV10-3 | AISGAAGKETQY
TRBV11-3 | ASSSGVSYNEQF
TRBV29-1 | SVTWGGLNTEAF
TRBV7-6 | ASSFSGRNTDTQY
TRBV2 | ASSRGSPPPLH
TRBV28 | ASSSDSGKLF
TRBV28 | ASILQGGNEQY
TRBV28 | ASSLGGLAGGGDTQY
TRBV2 | ARRSGLAGTANTGELF
TRBV12-5 | ASGLVVGGGSGGYT
TRBV18 | ASSEGMNTEAF
TRBV18 | ASSRTDMNTEAF
TRBV5-1 | ASSPQQGRYTEAF
TRBV12-5 | ASGPPGQESYNEQF
TRBV7-2 | ASSSNGRETQY
TRBV5-1 | ASSFSRLTEAF
TRBV28 | ASSLILGFGTGLDQPQH
TRBV6-5 | ASSYTGVSYEQY
TRBV7-3 | ASSLSGTGELF
TRBV7-2 | ASRPDSRTSTDTQY
TRBV5-4 | ASSLPYEGGVTEAF
TRBV6-1 | ASSDGRILPYTQY
TRBV6-1 | ASTRQNPYEQY
TRBV9 | ASSGTSETQY
TRBV5-5 | ASSFRDRGVNRV
TRBV28 | ASTPGQRYGYT